This TCR beta chain stems from a study of cytomegalovirus exposure and HLA in healthy donors. The CDR3 extends over 16 amino acids. Germline V gives CDR1 SGHKS, CDR2 YYEKEE (reference sequence). The V end was cut by 3 bases, the J end by 2 bases, with 12 bases between. Study findings and constraints: HLA allele associations emerged for around 16,000 TCR beta sequences in a later analysis, at 0.05 false discovery rate. A few of the chains that were CMV-associated were confirmed in vitro to be specific for CMV antigens. A later analysis revealed that TCR association rates differed between HLA loci, peaking at DRB1 and bottoming out at HLA-C. Available immune exposure information was restricted to CMV serostatus only.

Use of 60 Vbeta and 13 Jbeta primers characterized the PCR. Repertoires were generated with immunoSEQ multiplex PCR, while TCRdb's copy carries only in-frame clones and drops some. The repertoire holds some 170,000 clones, with 65% to 80% as singletons. For this clone: Antigen specificity is unknown.

The gene calls are TRBV5-5 and TRBJ2-6, with D possibly TRBD1 on 6 matching bases. The sequenced sample was PBMCs. The receptor was isolated from a woman between 45 and 65 years old in good health and CMV-seropositive. The chain's CDR3 is CASSSYREAGANVLTF. The CDR3 nucleotides read TGTGCCAGCAGCTCCTACAGGGAAGCTGGGGCCAACGTCCTGACTTTC. The full variable domain, completed using reference TRBV5-5 and TRBJ2-6, is DAGVTQSPTHLIKTRGQQVTLRCSPISGHKSVSWYQQVLGQGPQFIFQYYEKEERGRGNFPDRFSARQFPNYSSELNVNALLLGDSALYLCASSSYREAGANVLTFGAGSRLTVL.